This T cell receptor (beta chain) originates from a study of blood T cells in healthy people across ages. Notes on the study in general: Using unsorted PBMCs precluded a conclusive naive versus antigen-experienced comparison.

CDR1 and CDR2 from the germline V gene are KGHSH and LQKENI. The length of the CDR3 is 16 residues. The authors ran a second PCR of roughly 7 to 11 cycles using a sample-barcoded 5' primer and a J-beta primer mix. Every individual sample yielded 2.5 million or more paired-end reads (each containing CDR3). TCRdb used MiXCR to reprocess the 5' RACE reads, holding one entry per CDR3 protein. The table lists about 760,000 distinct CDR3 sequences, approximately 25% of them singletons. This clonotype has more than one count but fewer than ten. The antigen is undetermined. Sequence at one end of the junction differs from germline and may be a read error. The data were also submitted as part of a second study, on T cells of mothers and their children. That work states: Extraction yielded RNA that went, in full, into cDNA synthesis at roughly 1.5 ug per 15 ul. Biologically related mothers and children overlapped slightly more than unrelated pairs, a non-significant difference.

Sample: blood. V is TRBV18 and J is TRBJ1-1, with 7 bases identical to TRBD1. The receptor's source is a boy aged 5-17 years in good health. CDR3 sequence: CANSPPGGRMNTEAFF. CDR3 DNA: TGTGCCAACTCACCACCAGGGGGACGGATGAACACTGAAGCTTTCTTT.